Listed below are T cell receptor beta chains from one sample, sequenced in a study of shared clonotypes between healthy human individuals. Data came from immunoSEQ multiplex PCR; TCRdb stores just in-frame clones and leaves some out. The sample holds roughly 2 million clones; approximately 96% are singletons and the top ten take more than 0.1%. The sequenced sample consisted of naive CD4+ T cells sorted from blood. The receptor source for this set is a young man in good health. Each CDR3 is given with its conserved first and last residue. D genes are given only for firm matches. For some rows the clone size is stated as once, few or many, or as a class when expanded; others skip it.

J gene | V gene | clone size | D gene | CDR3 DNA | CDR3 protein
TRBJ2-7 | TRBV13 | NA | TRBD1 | TGTGCCAGCAGCAACCGGGACAGGGAGTACGAGCAGTACTTC | CASSNRDREYEQYF
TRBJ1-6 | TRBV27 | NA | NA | TGTGCCAGCAGCAACCCCTATAATTCACCCCTCCACTTT | CASSNPYNSPLHF
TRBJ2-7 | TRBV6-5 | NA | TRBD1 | TGTGCCAGCAATGTAAGGGACAGGGCCTACGAGCAGTACTTC | CASNVRDRAYEQYF
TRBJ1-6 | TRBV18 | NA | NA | TGTGCCAGCTCACCAAGTGGGGACGGTTCACCCCTCCACTTT | CASSPSGDGSPLHF
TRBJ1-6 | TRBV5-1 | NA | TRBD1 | TGCGCCAGCAGCTCGGGACAGGCGACCTATAATTCACCCCTCCACTTT | CASSSGQATYNSPLHF
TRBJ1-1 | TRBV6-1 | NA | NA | TGTGCCAGCATAGGGACCGAGAACACTGAAGCTTTCTTT | CASIGTENTEAFF
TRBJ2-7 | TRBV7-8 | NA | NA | TGTGCCAGCAGCCATACGGGACTGGAGACCTACGAGCAGTACTTC | CASSHTGLETYEQYF
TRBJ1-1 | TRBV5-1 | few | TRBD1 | TGCGCCAGCAGCTCGGGACAGGGAATGAACACTGAAGCTTTCTTT | CASSSGQGMNTEAFF
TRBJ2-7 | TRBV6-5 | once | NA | TGTGCCAGCAGTTACTCGAGACTGGGAAGTGGCGAGCAGTACTTC | CASSYSRLGSGEQYF
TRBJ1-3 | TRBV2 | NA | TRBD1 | TGTGCCAGCAGTCTCATCGGACAGGGAGGTGGAAACACCATATATTTT | CASSLIGQGGGNTIYF
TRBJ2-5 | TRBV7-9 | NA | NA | TGTGCCAGCAGCACGCTAGGAGAAGGATTAGAGACCCAGTACTTC | CASSTLGEGLETQYF
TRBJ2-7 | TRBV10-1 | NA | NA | TGCGCCAGCAGTGAGGGACGCGCCTACGAGCAGTACTTC | CASSEGRAYEQYF
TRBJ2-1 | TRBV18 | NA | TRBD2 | TGTGCCAGCTCACCGGGAGCGGGAGCACACAATGAGCAGTTCTTC | CASSPGAGAHNEQFF
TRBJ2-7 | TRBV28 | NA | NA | TGTGCCAGCAAAAGGGACGGGCTGGTCATCGGCTACGAGCAGTACTTC | CASKRDGLVIGYEQYF
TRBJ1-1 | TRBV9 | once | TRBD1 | TGTGCCAGCAGCCCACGGACAGGGGCGAACACTGAGGCTTTCTTT | CASSPRTGANTEAFF
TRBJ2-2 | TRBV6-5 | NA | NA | TGTGCCAGCAGTTACTCGAAAACGGGGAGCACCGGGGAGCTGTTTTTT | CASSYSKTGSTGELFF
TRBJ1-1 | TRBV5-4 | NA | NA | TGTGCCAGCAGCTTGGGCGCACCGTCGGGGGCCGAAGCTTTCTTT | CASSLGAPSGAEAFF
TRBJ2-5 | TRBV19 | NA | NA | TGTGCCAGCCGACTTTCAGAGACCCAGTACTTC | CASRLSETQYF
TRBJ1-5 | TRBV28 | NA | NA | TGTGCCAGCAGCTTTGCTGGATATAGCAATCAGCCCCAGCATTTT | CASSFAGYSNQPQHF
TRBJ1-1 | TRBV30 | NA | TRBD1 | TGTGCCTGGAGTGTACTACAGGGGGACACTGAAGCTTTCTTT | CAWSVLQGDTEAFF
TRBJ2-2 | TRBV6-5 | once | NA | TGTGCCAGCAGTTACCCGAAGGCCGGGGAGCTGTTTTTT | CASSYPKAGELFF
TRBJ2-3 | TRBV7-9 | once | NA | TGTGCCAGCAGCTTAATGACAGCCGCCACAGATACGCAGTATTTT | CASSLMTAATDTQYF
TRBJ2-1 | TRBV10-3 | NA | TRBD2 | TGTGCCATCAGGCCGGGACTAGCGGACAATGAGCAGTTCTTC | CAIRPGLADNEQFF
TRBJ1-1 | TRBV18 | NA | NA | TGTGCCAGCTCAACCCAGGGGTTGACTGAAGCTTTCTTT | CASSTQGLTEAFF
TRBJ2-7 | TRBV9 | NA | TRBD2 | TGTGCCAGCAGCGTAACTAGCGGGAGCTCCCACGAGCAGTACTTC | CASSVTSGSSHEQYF
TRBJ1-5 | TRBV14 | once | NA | TGTGCCAGCAGCCTAGATCAGCCCCAGCATTTT | CASSLDQPQHF
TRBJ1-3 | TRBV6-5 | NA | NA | TGTGCCAGCAGTTACGGGGCAGGCTCCTCTGGAAACACCATATATTTT | CASSYGAGSSGNTIYF
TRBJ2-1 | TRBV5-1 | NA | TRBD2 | TGCGCCAGCAGCCAGGACGGTCCTAGCGGTTCCTACAATGAGCAGTTCTTC | CASSQDGPSGSYNEQFF
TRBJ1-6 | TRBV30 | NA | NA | TGTGCCTGGGTCTCTCAGGGGAGCTCCTATAATTCACCCCTCCACTTT | CAWVSQGSSYNSPLHF
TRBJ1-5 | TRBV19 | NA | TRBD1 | TGTGCCAGTAAAGAGGCAGGGGGCTTAAGGGAGCCCCAGCATTTT | CASKEAGGLREPQHF
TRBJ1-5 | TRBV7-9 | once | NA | TGTGCCAGCAGCTTAGAATCGGCAGGGATAGGAGCTAGCAATCAGCCCCAGCATTTT | CASSLESAGIGASNQPQHF
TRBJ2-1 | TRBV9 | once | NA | TGTGCCAGCAGCTCCCGCTCTCTCCCAGCCTACAATGAGCAGTTCTTC | CASSSRSLPAYNEQFF
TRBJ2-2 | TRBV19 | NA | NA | TGTGCCAGTACCATTCGACGGGCGGGGAACACCGGGGAGCTGTTTTTT | CASTIRRAGNTGELFF
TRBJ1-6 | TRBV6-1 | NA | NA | TGTGCCAGCAGTGAAGCTGGGCAGGCGAATTCACCCCTCCACTTT | CASSEAGQANSPLHF
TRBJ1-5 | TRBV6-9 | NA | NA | TGTGCCAGCAGCCCAGGGATCTATAGCAATCAGCCCCAGCATTTT | CASSPGIYSNQPQHF
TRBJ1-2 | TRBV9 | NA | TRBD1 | TGTGCCAGCAGCGTAGGAATGGGACAGGCGGGCTATGGCTACACCTTC | CASSVGMGQAGYGYTF
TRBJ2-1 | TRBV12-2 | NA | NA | TGTGCAAGTCGCTTAGCGGAAGGGACTAGCGGGACCGGATCCGCCGATGAGCAGTTCTTC | CASRLAEGTSGTGSADEQFF
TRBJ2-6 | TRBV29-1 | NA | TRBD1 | TGCAGCGTTGCCCAGGGGGCTGGGGCCAACGTCCTGACTTTC | CSVAQGAGANVLTF
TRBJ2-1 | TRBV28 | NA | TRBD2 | TGTGCCAGCAGTTTAGGACTAGCGGGGGGATTAGGTGAGCAGTTCTTC | CASSLGLAGGLGEQFF
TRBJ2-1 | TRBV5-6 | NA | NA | TGTGCCAGCAGCTTGAGTGGGGTGGGCAGGGCCCCCTACTACAATGAGCAGTTCTTC | CASSLSGVGRAPYYNEQFF
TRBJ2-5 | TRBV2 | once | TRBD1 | TGTGCCAGCAGTGAAACCGCAGGGGGGACCCAGTACTTC | CASSETAGGTQYF
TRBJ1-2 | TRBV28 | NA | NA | TGTGCCAGCAGTTTGGTTGAGGCCCCCTATGGCTACACCTTC | CASSLVEAPYGYTF
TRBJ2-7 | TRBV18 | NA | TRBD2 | TGTGCCAGCTCACCTTCGGGACGGACTAGCGGATTCTACGAGCAGTACTTC | CASSPSGRTSGFYEQYF
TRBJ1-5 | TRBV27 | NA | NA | TGTGCCAGCAGAACTCGCGGTATCAGTCAGCCCCAGCATTTT | CASRTRGISQPQHF
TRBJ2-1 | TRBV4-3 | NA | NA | TGCGCCAGCAGCCGCGGCCTTCAGGGTCCGGGCAATGAGCAGTTCTTC | CASSRGLQGPGNEQFF
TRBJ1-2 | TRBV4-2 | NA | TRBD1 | TGTGCCAGCAGCCGGTCCGGGACAGGGGATAACTATGGCTACACCTTC | CASSRSGTGDNYGYTF
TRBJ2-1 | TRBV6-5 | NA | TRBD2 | TGTGCCAGCAGTTACTCGACCACTAGCGGGGGGGGTGAGCAGTTCTTC | CASSYSTTSGGGEQFF
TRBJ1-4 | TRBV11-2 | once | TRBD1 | TGTGCCAGCAGCTTTACAGGGGATGGGGAAAAACTGTTTTTT | CASSFTGDGEKLFF
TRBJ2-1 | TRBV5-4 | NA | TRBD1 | TGTGCCAGCAGAGGACAGGGGTGGTACAATGAGCAGTTCTTC | CASRGQGWYNEQFF
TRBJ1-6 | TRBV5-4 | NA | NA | TGTGCCAGCAGTCCTCACGCCGGTGGCAATTCACCCCTCCACTTT | CASSPHAGGNSPLHF
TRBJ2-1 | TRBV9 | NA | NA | TGTGCCAGCAGGAGACTAAAAAGGCCTAATGAGCAGTTCTTC | CASRRLKRPNEQFF
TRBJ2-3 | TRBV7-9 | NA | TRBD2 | TGTGCCAGCAGCGTGGGGCGGACTAGCGGGACTAGCACAGATACGCAGTATTTT | CASSVGRTSGTSTDTQYF
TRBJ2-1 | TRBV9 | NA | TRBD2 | TGTGCCAGCAGCGGGGCTAGCGGGGGGTGGAATGAGCAGTTCTTC | CASSGASGGWNEQFF
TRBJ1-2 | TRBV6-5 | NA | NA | TGTGCCAGCAGTTACAGTAAGGGGAAAAAGGGCTACACCTTC | CASSYSKGKKGYTF
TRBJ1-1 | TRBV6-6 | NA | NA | TGTGCCAGCCCTATGCCATTGAAGGACATCCCGGGGGCTTTCTTT | CASPMPLKDIPGAFF